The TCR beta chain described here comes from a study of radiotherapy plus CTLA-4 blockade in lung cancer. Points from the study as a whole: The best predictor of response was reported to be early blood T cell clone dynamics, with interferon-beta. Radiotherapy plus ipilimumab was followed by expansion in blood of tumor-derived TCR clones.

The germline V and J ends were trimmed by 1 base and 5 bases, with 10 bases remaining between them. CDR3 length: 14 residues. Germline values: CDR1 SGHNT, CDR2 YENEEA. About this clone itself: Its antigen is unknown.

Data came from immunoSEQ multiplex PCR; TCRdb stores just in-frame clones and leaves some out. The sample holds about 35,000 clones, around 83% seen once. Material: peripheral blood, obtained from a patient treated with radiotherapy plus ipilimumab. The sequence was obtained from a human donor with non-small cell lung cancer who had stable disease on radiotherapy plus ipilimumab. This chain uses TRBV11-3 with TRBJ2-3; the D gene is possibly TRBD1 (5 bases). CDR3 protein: CASSLVGAEDTQYF. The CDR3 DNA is TGTGCCAGCAGCTTAGTAGGGGCCGAAGATACGCAGTATTTT.